This TCR beta chain was retrieved from a study of blood T cell repertoires in COVID-19. Study details: Acute and convalescent COVID-19 specimens originated in the United States, Italy and Spain.

In the study's own analysis: Reference gene primer amplification gave estimated nucleated cell counts. Sequenced by immunoSEQ multiplex PCR; TCRdb stores in-frame clones only, minus some. Clone size and V and J calls were adopted from that table, with D and trimming inferred from the DNA. The sample contains around 140,000 clones, approximately 87% of which appear only once. V lost 6 bases to trimming and J lost 0 bases, with 14 bases between them. Germline V gene sequence: CDR1 SEHNR, CDR2 FQNEAQ (reference sequence). This CDR3 contains 15 residues. The specimen was peripheral blood. The chain has TRBV7-9 and TRBJ1-1; no definite D call. The clonotype comes from a man between 50 and 59 years old with active COVID-19. In DNA, the CDR3 is TGTGCCAGCAGTCCGCTTTCGGGGATGAACACTGAAGCTTTCTTT. It yields the protein CASSPLSGMNTEAFF. Complete variable domain (other parts from reference TRBV7-9 and TRBJ1-1): DTGVSQNPRHKITKRGQNVTFRCDPISEHNRLYWYRQTLGQGPEFLTYFQNEAQLEKSRLLSDRFSAERPKGSFSTLEIQRTEQGDSAMYLCASSPLSGMNTEAFFGQGTRLTVV.